The rows below give T cell receptor beta chains drawn from one sample of a study of blood T cell repertoires in COVID-19. Generated by immunoSEQ multiplex PCR, the TCRdb table keeps only in-frame clones and is missing some. Of around 250,000 clones in the sample, around 83% are singletons; the top ten hold 1.9%. Sequencing was performed on peripheral blood. Receptors originate from a man under 40 who had recovered from COVID-19. Each CDR3 is given with its conserved first and last residue. Fields, in order: CDR3 DNA, CDR3 protein, V gene, clone size, D gene, J gene. The D gene is left open where the match is weak. Size tells how often a clone was seen (once, few, many) or the class of an expanded clone, and some rows leave it out.

DNA: TGTGCCATCAGTGAGTCTTTGTCAGGGGGCCTTGAAGCTTTCTTT
CDR3: CAISESLSGGLEAFF
V: TRBV10-3
size: NA
D: TRBD1
J: TRBJ1-1

DNA: TGTGCCAGCAGCCAGGGAGAGCTTAATGAAAAACTGTTTTTT
CDR3: CASSQGELNEKLFF
V: TRBV3-1/TRBV3-2
size: NA
D: NA
J: TRBJ1-4

DNA: TGCGCCAGCAGCTTACAGGGTAAAGGGGATCAGCCCCAGCATTTT
CDR3: CASSLQGKGDQPQHF
V: TRBV5-1
size: NA
D: NA
J: TRBJ1-5

DNA: TGTGCCAGCAGCGTAAGCGGGGGTAACGAGCAGTACTTC
CDR3: CASSVSGGNEQYF
V: TRBV9
size: NA
D: TRBD2
J: TRBJ2-7

DNA: TGCGCCAGCAGCCAAGAGGGGGGGGCCTATGAGACCCAGTACTTC
CDR3: CASSQEGGAYETQYF
V: TRBV4-1
size: NA
D: NA
J: TRBJ2-5

DNA: TGTGCCAGCAGCCAAGAGGGGCCGGGGAGGGGGTTTCAAGAGACCCAGTACTTC
CDR3: CASSQEGPGRGFQETQYF
V: TRBV4-2
size: NA
D: NA
J: TRBJ2-5

DNA: TGTGCCAGCAGTTTGGGACAGGGAGGTGGAAAACTGTTTTTT
CDR3: CASSLGQGGGKLFF
V: TRBV28
size: NA
D: TRBD1
J: TRBJ1-4

DNA: TGTGCCAGCAGTGATCGGTCCAGCACAGATACGCAGTATTTT
CDR3: CASSDRSSTDTQYF
V: TRBV6-1
size: NA
D: NA
J: TRBJ2-3

DNA: TGTGCCAGCAAGCTTTCGGTCACCGATACGCAGTATTTT
CDR3: CASKLSVTDTQYF
V: TRBV5-4
size: NA
D: NA
J: TRBJ2-3

DNA: TGTGCCAGCAGTTACAATGAGGTCCATGAGCAGTTCTTC
CDR3: CASSYNEVHEQFF
V: TRBV6-2/TRBV6-3
size: NA
D: NA
J: TRBJ2-1

DNA: TGTGCCAGCAGCAGGCCGGCAACAGCCAAAGAGACCCAGTACTTC
CDR3: CASSRPATAKETQYF
V: TRBV7-6
size: NA
D: NA
J: TRBJ2-5

DNA: TGTGCCAGCAGTTTCCCCGGGACACTGAACACTGAAGCTTTCTTT
CDR3: CASSFPGTLNTEAFF
V: TRBV28
size: once
D: NA
J: TRBJ1-1

DNA: TGCGCCAGCAGTCGGAGTGGGGCGGGGGGCACAGATACGCAGTATTTT
CDR3: CASSRSGAGGTDTQYF
V: TRBV5-1
size: once
D: TRBD2
J: TRBJ2-3

DNA: TGTGCCAGCAGCCGATCCAGGAACACTGAAGCTTTCTTT
CDR3: CASSRSRNTEAFF
V: TRBV7-9
size: NA
D: NA
J: TRBJ1-1

DNA: TGTGCCAGCAGTGAATTCAGATCTGGCTACACCTTC
CDR3: CASSEFRSGYTF
V: TRBV2
size: NA
D: NA
J: TRBJ1-2

DNA: TGTGCCAGCAGTAGCCTAGAGGAGGGTGAGCAGTTCTTC
CDR3: CASSSLEEGEQFF
V: TRBV6-6
size: few
D: NA
J: TRBJ2-1

DNA: TGTGCCAGCAGCTTTCAGGGGGCGGATGCTGGAAACACCATATATTTT
CDR3: CASSFQGADAGNTIYF
V: TRBV28
size: NA
D: TRBD1
J: TRBJ1-3

DNA: TGTGCCAGCCGGGACAGGGGTGCTGGAAACACCATATATTTT
CDR3: CASRDRGAGNTIYF
V: TRBV2
size: NA
D: TRBD1
J: TRBJ1-3

DNA: TGTGCCAGCAGCTTACAGAGGAGCGGGGGCTACACCTTC
CDR3: CASSLQRSGGYTF
V: TRBV7-9
size: NA
D: NA
J: TRBJ1-2

DNA: TGTGCCAGCAGTCCGACAGGGGGCATTCAGTACTTC
CDR3: CASSPTGGIQYF
V: TRBV2
size: NA
D: TRBD1
J: TRBJ2-4

DNA: TGTGCCAGCTCACCCCGAATGGAGGAAAAACTGTTTTTT
CDR3: CASSPRMEEKLFF
V: TRBV18
size: NA
D: NA
J: TRBJ1-4

DNA: TGCGCCAGCAGCCACCGAAGACAGCCGAACACTGAAGCTTTCTTT
CDR3: CASSHRRQPNTEAFF
V: TRBV4-1
size: once
D: NA
J: TRBJ1-1

DNA: TGTGCCAGCAGTCCCTCTCGGGGGGGCCGAGAGACCCAGTACTTC
CDR3: CASSPSRGGRETQYF
V: TRBV27
size: NA
D: TRBD2
J: TRBJ2-5

DNA: TGTGCCAGCAGCTTCGGGGGGATCACCGGGGAGCTGTTTTTT
CDR3: CASSFGGITGELFF
V: TRBV7-3
size: NA
D: TRBD2
J: TRBJ2-2

DNA: TGTGCCAGCAGCGTAGCCAACAGGGAAGAGACCCAGTACTTC
CDR3: CASSVANREETQYF
V: TRBV9
size: NA
D: NA
J: TRBJ2-5

DNA: TGTGCCAGCAGCTTCGACTCCAACACCGGGGAGCTGTTTTTT
CDR3: CASSFDSNTGELFF
V: TRBV7-3
size: NA
D: NA
J: TRBJ2-2

DNA: TGTGCCAGCAGCTTAGTCGGGATACAGGGGGTTAACACTGAAGCTTTCTTT
CDR3: CASSLVGIQGVNTEAFF
V: TRBV7-9
size: NA
D: TRBD1
J: TRBJ1-1

DNA: TGTGCCAGCAGCTTAACGGGGACAGCAGGAGGCACAGATACGCAGTATTTT
CDR3: CASSLTGTAGGTDTQYF
V: TRBV7-3
size: NA
D: TRBD1
J: TRBJ2-3

DNA: TGTGCCACCAGCGGGACGGGGGGCCCCACCTACGAGCAGTACTTC
CDR3: CATSGTGGPTYEQYF
V: TRBV15
size: NA
D: NA
J: TRBJ2-7

DNA: TGTGCCAGCAGCCTCCGACGGGGACAGGGGAGCAAACTGTTTTTT
CDR3: CASSLRRGQGSKLFF
V: TRBV3-1/TRBV3-2
size: NA
D: TRBD1
J: TRBJ1-4

DNA: TGTGCCAGCTCACCCAGGGGCGAGCAGTACTTC
CDR3: CASSPRGEQYF
V: TRBV18
size: NA
D: NA
J: TRBJ2-7

DNA: TGTGCCAGCAGTGTATCTTGGGGCGGGGGTGGCAATCAGCCCCAGCATTTT
CDR3: CASSVSWGGGGNQPQHF
V: TRBV6-1
size: once
D: NA
J: TRBJ1-5

DNA: TGTGCCAGCAGCCTAGCGGTCCAAGAGACCCAGTACTTC
CDR3: CASSLAVQETQYF
V: TRBV3-1/TRBV3-2
size: NA
D: NA
J: TRBJ2-5

DNA: TGTGCCAGCAGCCAAGATCCCTTTGGGGGACTCTCTGGAAACACCATATATTTT
CDR3: CASSQDPFGGLSGNTIYF
V: TRBV3-1/TRBV3-2
size: NA
D: NA
J: TRBJ1-3

DNA: TGTGCCAGTAAATGGCGGGGGGACAATGAGCAGTTCTTC
CDR3: CASKWRGDNEQFF
V: TRBV19
size: NA
D: TRBD2
J: TRBJ2-1

DNA: TGCGCCAGCAGCTTGGCCGGGGTCAATGAGCAGTTCTTC
CDR3: CASSLAGVNEQFF
V: TRBV5-1
size: many
D: NA
J: TRBJ2-1

DNA: TGTGCCAGCAGTTTGGGACACGGAAGAGGAAACACCATATATTTT
CDR3: CASSLGHGRGNTIYF
V: TRBV27
size: NA
D: NA
J: TRBJ1-3

DNA: TGTGCCAGCAGTGAACCGGCAGGGGGTACCGGGGAGCTGTTTTTT
CDR3: CASSEPAGGTGELFF
V: TRBV6-1
size: NA
D: TRBD1
J: TRBJ2-2

DNA: TGTGCCAGCAGCAACCGGGACAGGGACTCACCCCTCCACTTT
CDR3: CASSNRDRDSPLHF
V: TRBV5-4
size: few
D: TRBD1
J: TRBJ1-6

DNA: TGTGCCAGCAGCGGACTAGCGGACGAGGACGAGCAGTACTTC
CDR3: CASSGLADEDEQYF
V: TRBV9
size: few
D: TRBD2
J: TRBJ2-7

DNA: TGTGCCAGCCAGTTGAACACTGAAGCTTTCTTT
CDR3: CASQLNTEAFF
V: TRBV6-5
size: once
D: NA
J: TRBJ1-1

DNA: TGCGCCAGCAGCTTGGAACGCGGCACAGATACGCAGTATTTT
CDR3: CASSLERGTDTQYF
V: TRBV5-1
size: NA
D: NA
J: TRBJ2-3

DNA: TGCGCCAGCACCTGGCGGGGGCAAGGCACTGAAGCTTTCTTT
CDR3: CASTWRGQGTEAFF
V: TRBV5-1
size: NA
D: NA
J: TRBJ1-1

DNA: TGTGCCAGCAGCTTCAGGGCAGGGCAGAACACTGAAGCTTTCTTT
CDR3: CASSFRAGQNTEAFF
V: TRBV5-5
size: NA
D: NA
J: TRBJ1-1

DNA: TGTGCCAGCAGTTACCCGACAGGGCGTTCGGGTCAGCCCCAGCATTTT
CDR3: CASSYPTGRSGQPQHF
V: TRBV6-5
size: NA
D: TRBD1
J: TRBJ1-5

DNA: TGTGCCACCCGACGGAGGCGTAACTATGGCTACACCTTC
CDR3: CATRRRRNYGYTF
V: TRBV27
size: NA
D: NA
J: TRBJ1-2

DNA: TGTGCCATCAGTGAGGGAAACAGGGGTGGCAACTATGGCTACACCTTC
CDR3: CAISEGNRGGNYGYTF
V: TRBV10-3
size: once
D: TRBD1
J: TRBJ1-2